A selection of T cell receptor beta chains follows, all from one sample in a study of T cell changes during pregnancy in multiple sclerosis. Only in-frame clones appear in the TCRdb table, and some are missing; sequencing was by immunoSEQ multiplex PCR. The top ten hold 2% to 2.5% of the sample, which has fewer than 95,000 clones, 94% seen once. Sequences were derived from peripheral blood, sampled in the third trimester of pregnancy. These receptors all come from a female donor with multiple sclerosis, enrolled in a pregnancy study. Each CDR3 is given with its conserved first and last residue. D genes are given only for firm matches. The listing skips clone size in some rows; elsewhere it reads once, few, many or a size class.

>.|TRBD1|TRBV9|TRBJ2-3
CASSAGQGGTDTQYF
TGTGCCAGCAGCGCGGGACAGGGTGGCACAGATACGCAGTATTTT
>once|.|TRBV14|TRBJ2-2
CASSREITRFTGELFF
TGTGCCAGCAGCCGAGAAATAACTAGATTCACCGGGGAGCTGTTTTTT
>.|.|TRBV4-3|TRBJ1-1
CASSQDSRTEAFF
TGCGCCAGCAGCCAAGATTCCCGGACAGAAGCTTTCTTT
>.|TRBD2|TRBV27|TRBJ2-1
CASSLRRERYNEQFF
TGTGCCAGCAGTTTAAGGCGGGAGAGATACAATGAGCAGTTCTTC
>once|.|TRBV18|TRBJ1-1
CASSPHPSSTEAFF
TGTGCCAGCTCACCACATCCTTCTTCCACTGAAGCTTTCTTT
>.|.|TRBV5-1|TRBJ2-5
CASTGHKEETQYF
TGCGCCAGCACGGGACATAAAGAAGAGACCCAGTACTTC
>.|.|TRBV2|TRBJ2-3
CASSTKGYTDTQYF
TGTGCCAGCTCGACTAAGGGATACACAGATACGCAGTATTTT
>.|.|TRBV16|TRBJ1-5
CASSQSTQGDQPQHF
TGTGCCAGCAGCCAATCAACCCAGGGTGATCAGCCCCAGCATTTT
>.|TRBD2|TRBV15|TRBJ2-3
CATSRDLLAGVTDTQYF
TGTGCCACCAGCAGAGATCTACTAGCGGGAGTCACAGATACGCAGTATTTT
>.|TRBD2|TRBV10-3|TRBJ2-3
CAINSGISTDTQYF
TGTGCCATCAATAGCGGGATAAGCACAGATACGCAGTATTTT
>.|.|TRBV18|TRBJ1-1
CASSPPEPSLNTEAFF
TGTGCCAGCTCACCACCGGAGCCCAGCCTGAACACTGAAGCTTTCTTT
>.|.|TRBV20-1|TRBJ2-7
CSARRVQQYF
TGCAGTGCTAGACGCGTGCAGCAGTACTTC
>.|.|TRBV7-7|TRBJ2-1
CASSPGSNEQFF
TGTGCTAGCAGCCCCGGGAGCAATGAGCAGTTCTTC
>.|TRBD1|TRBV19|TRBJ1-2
CASTRTGVADGYTF
TGTGCCAGTACCAGGACAGGGGTCGCGGATGGCTACACCTTC
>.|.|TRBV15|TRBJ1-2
CATSRDLGLYYGYTF
TGTGCCACCAGCAGAGACCTGGGACTGTACTATGGCTACACCTTC
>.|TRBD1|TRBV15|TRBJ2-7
CATSRPDRVALYEQYF
TGTGCCACCAGCAGACCCGACAGGGTGGCGCTATACGAGCAGTACTTC
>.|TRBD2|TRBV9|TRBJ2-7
CASSVGGLAGLEQYF
TGTGCCAGCAGCGTAGGGGGACTAGCGGGCCTCGAGCAGTACTTC
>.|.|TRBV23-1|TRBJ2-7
CAVQTGVGEQYF
TGCGCCGTTCAGACGGGAGTGGGAGAGCAGTACTTC
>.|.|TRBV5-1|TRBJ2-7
CASSLDTYEQYF
TGCGCCAGCAGCTTGGATACCTACGAGCAGTACTTC
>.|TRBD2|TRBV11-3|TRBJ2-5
CASSLGGTSQETQYF
TGTGCCAGCAGCTTAGGGGGGACTAGCCAAGAGACCCAGTACTTC
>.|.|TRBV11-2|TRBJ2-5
CASSLQGRYGETQYF
TGTGCCAGCAGCTTGCAGGGGCGGTATGGAGAGACCCAGTACTTC
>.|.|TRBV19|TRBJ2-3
CASSITIRTDTQYF
TGTGCCAGTAGTATAACTATCCGCACAGATACGCAGTATTTT
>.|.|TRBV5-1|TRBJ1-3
CASSSHGGPSGNTIYF
TGCGCCAGCAGCTCCCACGGGGGGCCCTCTGGAAACACCATATATTTT
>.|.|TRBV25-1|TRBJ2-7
CASSDLVAYEQYF
TGTGCCAGCAGTGATTTAGTTGCTTACGAGCAGTACTTC
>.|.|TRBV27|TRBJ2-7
CASSLVTPPPYEQYF
TGTGCCAGCAGTTTGGTCACACCCCCTCCCTACGAGCAGTACTTC
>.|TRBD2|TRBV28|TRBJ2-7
CASSLRREGYEQYF
TGTGCCAGCAGTTTGCGACGGGAGGGCTACGAGCAGTACTTC
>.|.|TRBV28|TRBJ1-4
CASSPPGANEKLFF
TGTGCCAGCAGTCCTCCGGGAGCTAATGAAAAACTGTTTTTT
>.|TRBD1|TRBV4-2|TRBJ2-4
CASSRDSGTALAKNIQYF
TGTGCCAGCAGCCGGGATTCCGGGACAGCTTTAGCCAAAAACATTCAGTACTTC
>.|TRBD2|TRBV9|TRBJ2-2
CASSVSGTSGIGSAGELFF
TGTGCCAGCAGCGTATCGGGGACTAGCGGGATTGGTTCAGCCGGGGAGCTGTTTTTT
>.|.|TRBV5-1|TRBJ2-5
CASSLVLEETQYF
TGCGCCAGCAGCTTGGTTCTTGAGGAGACCCAGTACTTC
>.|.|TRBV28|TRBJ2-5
CASQTPSGRMETQYF
TGTGCCAGCCAAACCCCGAGTGGGCGCATGGAGACCCAGTACTTC
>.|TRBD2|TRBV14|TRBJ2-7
CASSQVASGPYEQYF
TGTGCCAGCAGCCAAGTGGCTAGCGGACCCTACGAGCAGTACTTC
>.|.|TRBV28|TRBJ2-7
CASSLSRSGQYF
TGTGCCAGCAGTTTGTCGCGAAGTGGGCAGTACTTC
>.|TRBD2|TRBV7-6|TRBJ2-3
CASSPWTSGFSTDTQYF
TGTGCCAGCAGCCCGTGGACTAGCGGTTTTAGCACAGATACGCAGTATTTT
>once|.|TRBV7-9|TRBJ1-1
CASSLRGAGTEAFF
TGTGCCAGCAGCTTAAGGGGCGCCGGCACTGAAGCTTTCTTT
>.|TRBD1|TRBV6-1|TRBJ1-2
CARRTGNYGYTF
TGTGCCAGACGGACAGGGAACTATGGCTACACCTTC
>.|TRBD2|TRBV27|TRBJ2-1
CASSFMAGGIYNEQFF
TGTGCCAGCAGTTTCATGGCGGGAGGTATATACAATGAGCAGTTCTTC
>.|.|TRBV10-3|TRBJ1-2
CAISGQANYGYTF
TGTGCCATCAGTGGACAGGCGAACTATGGCTACACCTTC
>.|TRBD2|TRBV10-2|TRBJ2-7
CASTDGLAVEQYF
TGCGCCAGCACCGACGGACTAGCCGTGGAGCAGTACTTC
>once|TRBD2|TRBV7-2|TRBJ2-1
CASSELAGGGDEQFF
TGTGCCAGCAGCGAACTAGCGGGAGGAGGTGATGAGCAGTTCTTC
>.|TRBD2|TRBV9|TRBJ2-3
CASSFQRERADTQYF
TGTGCCAGCAGCTTTCAGCGGGAGAGGGCAGATACGCAGTATTTT
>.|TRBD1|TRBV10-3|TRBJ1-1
CAISEYYRGLNTEAFF
TGTGCCATCAGTGAGTATTACAGGGGTTTGAACACTGAAGCTTTCTTT
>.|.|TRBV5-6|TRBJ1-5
CASSRGVYGQPQHF
TGTGCCAGCAGCCGGGGGGTGTATGGTCAGCCCCAGCATTTT
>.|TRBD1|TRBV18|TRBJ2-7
CASSRNQQGASPFISYEQYF
TGTGCCAGCTCACGAAATCAACAGGGGGCATCCCCCTTCATTTCGTACGAGCAGTACTTC
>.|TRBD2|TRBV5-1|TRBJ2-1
CASSLGGRAYNEQFF
TGCGCCAGCAGCTTGGGAGGGAGGGCCTACAATGAGCAGTTCTTC
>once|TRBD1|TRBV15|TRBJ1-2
CATSGRTRDRDVTYGYTF
TGTGCCACCAGCGGACGTACGCGGGACAGGGACGTTACCTATGGCTACACCTTC
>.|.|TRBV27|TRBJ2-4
CASKPLAKNIQYF
TGTGCCAGTAAGCCGCTAGCCAAAAACATTCAGTACTTC
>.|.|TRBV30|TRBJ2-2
CAYTGWNTVANTGELFF
TGTGCCTACACCGGCTGGAACACAGTCGCGAACACCGGGGAGCTGTTTTTT
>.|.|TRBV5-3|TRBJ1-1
CARSPCDSEAFF
TGTGCCAGAAGCCCGTGCGACAGTGAAGCTTTCTTT
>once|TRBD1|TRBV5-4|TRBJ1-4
CASSFQQGNNEKLFF
TGTGCCAGCAGCTTTCAACAGGGGAATAATGAAAAACTGTTTTTT
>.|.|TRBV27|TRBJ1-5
CASSLVWGPAQPQHF
TGTGCCAGCAGCTTAGTCTGGGGGCCGGCACAGCCCCAGCATTTT
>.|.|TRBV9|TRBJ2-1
CASSVVPADEQFF
TGTGCCAGCAGCGTAGTTCCTGCGGATGAGCAGTTCTTC
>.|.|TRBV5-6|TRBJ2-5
CASSPAVQETQYF
TGTGCCAGCAGCCCAGCGGTCCAAGAGACCCAGTACTTC
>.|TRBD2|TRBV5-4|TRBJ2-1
CASSFGTSGSTFDEQFF
TGTGCCAGCAGCTTCGGGACTAGCGGGAGCACCTTCGATGAGCAGTTCTTC
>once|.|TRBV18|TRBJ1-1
CASSPPPDTEAFF
TGTGCCAGCTCACCACCGCCGGACACTGAAGCTTTCTTT
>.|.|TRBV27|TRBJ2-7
CASRGGSYEQYF
TGTGCCAGCAGGGGGGGCTCCTACGAGCAGTACTTC
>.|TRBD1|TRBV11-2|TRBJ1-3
CASSLPRTGQTF
TGTGCCAGCAGCTTACCCCGGACAGGGCAAACTTTT
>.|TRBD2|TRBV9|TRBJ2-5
CASSVLAGVGGETQYF
TGTGCCAGCAGCGTACTAGCGGGAGTGGGGGGAGAGACCCAGTACTTC
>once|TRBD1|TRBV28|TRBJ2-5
CAADRVGEETQYF
TGTGCCGCTGACAGGGTCGGGGAAGAGACCCAGTACTTC